A single sample is the source of the 6 T cell receptor beta chains below, sequenced in a study of naive and memory T cell subsets. Both TRBC1 and TRBC2 were covered by a beta constant-region primer of two equimolar oligonucleotides. Nested alpha and beta constant-region primers with the SP2 primer drove four PCR rounds on ligated cDNA. Each CDR3 protein gets one entry after TCRdb re-called the UMI-ligation and nested PCR reads with MiXCR. Of 95,000 to 150,000 distinct CDR3 sequences listed, over 30% were seen once; the top ten hold about 1%. The material sequenced was central memory CD4+ T cells from blood. The receptors were gathered from a human donor in good health.

Ten or more counts support this clonotype. The chain has TRBV29-1 and TRBJ1-2, with 10 bases that match TRBD1. Germline V CDR1 and CDR2: SQVTM, ANQGSEA. Trimming at V came to 6 bases and at J to 7 bases, leaving 11 bases not matched to a gene. The length of the CDR3 is 14 residues. CDR3: CSVLGLDRGLGYTF. The DNA of the CDR3 is TGCAGCGTCCTGGGGTTAGACAGGGGGCTTGGCTACACCTTC.

This chain uses TRBV20-1 with TRBJ2-7, with a possible D match to TRBD1 (6 bases). Trimming shortened V by 0 bases and J by 4 bases, and 19 bases separated the two germline ends. Germline values: CDR1 DFQATT, CDR2 SNEGSKA (reference sequence). The CDR3 has 16 residues. The chain's CDR3 is CSARDRIGQLSYEQYF. The DNA for the CDR3 is TGCAGTGCTAGAGATCGTATTGGACAGCTCTCTTACGAGCAGTACTTC.

This clonotype was observed at least ten times. The chain recombines TRBV29-1 with TRBJ2-1; 10 nucleotides agree with TRBD2. V gave up 4 bases and J gave up 3 bases; unmatched junction bases: 3. This CDR3 comprises 14 residues. Germline-derived CDR1 and CDR2 are SQVTM and ANQGSEA. The CDR3 region has the DNA TGCAGCGTTGTACGGACTAGCGGCTACAATGAGCAGTTCTTC. Protein product: CSVVRTSGYNEQFF.

CDR3 DNA sequence: TGTGCCAGCAGGACCGTAGCTAACTATGGCTACACCTTC. Translating it yields CASRTVANYGYTF. The genes are TRBV28 and TRBJ1-2; no clear D gene. This CDR3 has 13 amino acids. With 6 bases removed from V and 0 bases from J, the gap between germline ends came to 8 bases. Germline V lookup: CDR1 MDHEN, CDR2 SYDVKM.

The chain uses TRBV12-3 or TRBV12-4 and TRBJ2-1; 12 nucleotides agree with TRBD2. V lost 6 bases to trimming and J lost 3 bases; unmatched junction nucleotides: 15. The CDR3 totals 19 residues. CDR3 region: CASSSGLAGLSLGYNEQFF. The CDR3, as DNA: TGTGCCAGCAGCTCCGGACTAGCGGGACTTAGTTTGGGCTACAATGAGCAGTTCTTC.

This chain connects TRBV6-1 to TRBJ1-1; no clear D gene. Trimming left V 3 bases short and J 2 bases short, with 7 bases between. The CDR3 is 13 amino acids. In germline, CDR1 is MNHNS, CDR2 SASEGT. CDR3 in DNA: TGTGCCAGCAGTGACAGACACAACACTGAAGCTTTCTTT. It encodes CASSDRHNTEAFF.